These T cell receptor beta chains were read from a single sample in a study of Ad26.COV2.S vaccination and SARS-CoV-2 variants. Generated by immunoSEQ multiplex PCR, the TCRdb table keeps only in-frame clones and is missing some. Here the sample spans fewer than 500,000 clones, around 90% being singletons. This specimen was peripheral blood, taken in a trial of Ad26.COV2.S vaccine versus placebo. The receptors here all came from a person aged 18-60 years who received the Ad26.COV2.S COVID-19 vaccine or a placebo. The CDR3 runs from the conserved cysteine through the conserved F or W. A D gene is named only where the DNA matches it firmly. A row's size may be missing; if present it is once, few, many or a size class.

V: TRBV6-2/TRBV6-3; J: TRBJ1-1; size: .; D: .; CDR3: CASSYPPGATEAFF; DNA: TGTGCCAGCAGTTACCCTCCCGGGGCCACTGAAGCTTTCTTT
V: TRBV24-1; J: TRBJ2-3; size: once; D: .; CDR3: CATSAPGGGDTQYF; DNA: TGTGCCACCAGTGCCCCAGGGGGAGGGGATACGCAGTATTTT
V: TRBV7-8; J: TRBJ1-1; size: .; D: .; CDR3: CASSRGAGLTEAFF; DNA: TGTGCCAGCAGCCGAGGGGCTGGGCTCACTGAAGCTTTCTTT
V: TRBV6-5; J: TRBJ2-6; size: .; D: .; CDR3: CALLGDFSGANVLTF; DNA: TGTGCCCTCCTGGGGGATTTCTCTGGGGCCAACGTCCTGACTTTC
V: TRBV28; J: TRBJ1-1; size: .; D: .; CDR3: CASSPSESTEAFF; DNA: TGTGCCAGCAGCCCCAGTGAATCCACTGAAGCTTTCTTT
V: TRBV18; J: TRBJ1-5; size: .; D: TRBD1; CDR3: CASSPTTGGDQPQHF; DNA: TGTGCCAGCTCACCAACCACAGGGGGTGATCAGCCCCAGCATTTT
V: TRBV9; J: TRBJ2-1; size: .; D: .; CDR3: CASSVGPVTHNEQFF; DNA: TGTGCCAGCAGCGTCGGTCCCGTGACCCACAATGAGCAGTTCTTC
V: TRBV19; J: TRBJ1-5; size: .; D: .; CDR3: CASSISGVSNQPQHF; DNA: TGTGCCAGTAGTATATCAGGGGTAAGCAATCAGCCCCAGCATTTT
V: TRBV27; J: TRBJ2-3; size: .; D: TRBD1; CDR3: CASSLQGGTDTQYF; DNA: TGTGCCAGCAGTCTCCAGGGGGGCACAGATACGCAGTATTTT
V: TRBV11-1; J: TRBJ2-2; size: .; D: .; CDR3: CASSLEGAGELFF; DNA: TGTGCCAGCAGCTTAGAGGGTGCCGGGGAGCTGTTTTTT
V: TRBV10-3; J: TRBJ2-3; size: .; D: TRBD1; CDR3: CAIRGTGMGTDTQYF; DNA: TGTGCCATCAGAGGGACAGGGATGGGCACAGATACGCAGTATTTT
V: TRBV30; J: TRBJ2-2; size: .; D: .; CDR3: CAWSVLQAGELFF; DNA: TGTGCCTGGAGTGTACTTCAGGCCGGGGAGCTGTTTTTT
V: TRBV11-2; J: TRBJ2-6; size: .; D: .; CDR3: CASSILEPGANVLTF; DNA: TGTGCCAGCAGCATTCTAGAACCTGGGGCCAACGTCCTGACTTTC
V: TRBV12-3/TRBV12-4; J: TRBJ2-7; size: .; D: .; CDR3: CASSYSYEQYF; DNA: TGTGCCAGCAGTTACAGCTACGAGCAGTACTTC
V: TRBV24-1; J: TRBJ2-7; size: .; D: TRBD1; CDR3: CATSRTGSYEQYF; DNA: TGTGCCACCAGTAGGACAGGCTCTTACGAGCAGTACTTC
V: TRBV7-2; J: TRBJ2-3; size: .; D: .; CDR3: CASSSIVWGEGPDTQYF; DNA: TGTGCCAGCAGCTCAATTGTTTGGGGGGAAGGGCCAGATACGCAGTATTTT
V: TRBV7-2; J: TRBJ1-2; size: once; D: .; CDR3: CASSLVGGEGNYGYTF; DNA: TGTGCCAGCAGCTTAGTCGGGGGCGAAGGTAACTATGGCTACACCTTC
V: TRBV7-9; J: TRBJ2-5; size: .; D: TRBD1; CDR3: CASSPPTGEETQYF; DNA: TGTGCCAGCAGCCCACCGACAGGGGAAGAGACCCAGTACTTC
V: TRBV6-1; J: TRBJ2-1; size: once; D: TRBD1; CDR3: CASSGRLDRGPTFYNEQFF; DNA: TGTGCCAGCAGTGGAAGACTGGACAGGGGGCCCACTTTCTACAATGAGCAGTTCTTC
V: TRBV5-1; J: TRBJ2-1; size: once; D: .; CDR3: CASSLGGTPYNEQFF; DNA: TGCGCCAGCAGCTTGGGAGGGACGCCCTACAATGAGCAGTTCTTC
V: TRBV27; J: TRBJ2-1; size: .; D: TRBD1; CDR3: CASRILTGEEQFF; DNA: TGTGCCAGCAGGATACTAACAGGGGAGGAGCAGTTCTTC
V: TRBV4-3; J: TRBJ2-6; size: .; D: .; CDR3: CASSQAGGGGSGANVLTF; DNA: TGCGCCAGCAGCCAAGCCGGAGGGGGTGGCTCTGGGGCCAACGTCCTGACTTTC
V: TRBV5-8; J: TRBJ2-1; size: .; D: TRBD2; CDR3: CASSSGTSFSDEQFF; DNA: TGTGCCAGCAGCTCCGGGACTAGTTTTTCGGATGAGCAGTTCTTC
V: TRBV27; J: TRBJ1-1; size: once; D: TRBD1; CDR3: CASSFDRGLTEAFF; DNA: TGTGCCAGCAGTTTTGACAGGGGGCTGACTGAAGCTTTCTTT
V: TRBV18; J: TRBJ1-4; size: .; D: .; CDR3: CASSNLTLFNEKLFF; DNA: TGTGCCAGCTCGAACTTAACCCTATTCAATGAAAAACTGTTTTTT
V: TRBV5-1; J: TRBJ2-5; size: .; D: TRBD2; CDR3: CASSLGALAGVSQETQYF; DNA: TGCGCCAGCAGCTTGGGGGCTCTAGCGGGAGTTTCCCAAGAGACCCAGTACTTC
V: TRBV18; J: TRBJ2-3; size: .; D: .; CDR3: CASSEGGNVRADTQYF; DNA: TGTGCCAGCTCAGAAGGCGGGAACGTTCGGGCAGATACGCAGTATTTT
V: TRBV7-9; J: TRBJ2-5; size: .; D: .; CDR3: CASSLEVPSRETQYF; DNA: TGTGCCAGCAGCTTAGAGGTTCCTAGTAGAGAGACCCAGTACTTC
V: TRBV6-5; J: TRBJ1-4; size: .; D: .; CDR3: CASRPGTGNEKLFF; DNA: TGTGCCAGCAGACCCGGGACGGGGAATGAAAAACTGTTTTTT
V: TRBV20-1; J: TRBJ2-1; size: .; D: .; CDR3: CSASYRLASYNEQFF; DNA: TGCAGTGCTAGTTATCGGCTAGCGTCCTACAATGAGCAGTTCTTC
V: TRBV4-1; J: TRBJ2-1; size: few; D: TRBD2; CDR3: CASSQASGAYNEQFF; DNA: TGCGCCAGCAGCCAGGCTAGCGGGGCTTACAATGAGCAGTTCTTC
V: TRBV4-1; J: TRBJ1-1; size: .; D: .; CDR3: CASSQVVRMNTEAFF; DNA: TGCGCCAGCAGCCAAGTAGTTCGGATGAACACTGAAGCTTTCTTT
V: TRBV30; J: TRBJ1-5; size: .; D: .; CDR3: CAWSVLAENQPQHF; DNA: TGTGCCTGGAGTGTACTGGCAGAAAATCAGCCCCAGCATTTT
V: TRBV3-1/TRBV3-2; J: TRBJ2-1; size: .; D: TRBD2; CDR3: CASSPSGEGVYNEQFF; DNA: TGTGCCAGCAGCCCTAGCGGGGAAGGGGTCTACAATGAGCAGTTCTTC
V: TRBV6-5; J: TRBJ2-5; size: .; D: TRBD2; CDR3: CASSYTPAGEETQYF; DNA: TGTGCCAGCAGTTACACCCCGGCGGGAGAAGAGACCCAGTACTTC
V: TRBV4-1; J: TRBJ1-4; size: .; D: TRBD1; CDR3: CASSQDLGQGGEKLFF; DNA: TGCGCCAGCAGCCAAGATCTGGGACAGGGCGGCGAAAAACTGTTTTTT
V: TRBV10-3; J: TRBJ2-1; size: .; D: TRBD2; CDR3: CAIRLAGANEQFF; DNA: TGTGCCATACGACTAGCCGGAGCAAATGAGCAGTTCTTC
V: TRBV6-1; J: TRBJ2-1; size: .; D: TRBD2; CDR3: CASSGTSGSSYYNEQFF; DNA: TGTGCCAGCAGTGGGACTAGCGGGAGCTCTTACTACAATGAGCAGTTCTTC
V: TRBV2; J: TRBJ1-6; size: few; D: .; CDR3: CASSEEGNSPLHF; DNA: TGTGCCAGCAGTGAAGAGGGGAATTCACCCCTCCACTTT
V: TRBV7-7; J: TRBJ2-5; size: .; D: TRBD2; CDR3: CASSVSGVREETQYF; DNA: TGTGCCAGCAGCGTTAGCGGGGTTAGAGAAGAGACCCAGTACTTC
V: TRBV15; J: TRBJ1-2; size: .; D: .; CDR3: CATSRGGSYGYTF; DNA: TGTGCCACCAGCAGAGGGGGTTCCTATGGCTACACCTTC
V: TRBV6-5; J: TRBJ1-4; size: once; D: TRBD1; CDR3: CASSSGQGNEKLFF; DNA: TGTGCCAGCAGTTCGGGACAGGGTAATGAAAAACTGTTTTTT
V: TRBV27; J: TRBJ2-7; size: .; D: .; CDR3: CASRFYLNSYEQYF; DNA: TGTGCCAGCAGATTTTATCTTAACAGCTACGAGCAGTACTTC
V: TRBV6-6; J: TRBJ1-2; size: .; D: .; CDR3: CASSYGNNGYTF; DNA: TGTGCCAGCAGTTATGGAAACAATGGCTACACCTTC
V: TRBV4-1; J: TRBJ2-1; size: .; D: TRBD2; CDR3: CASSQGLANEQFF; DNA: TGCGCCAGCAGCCAAGGACTAGCTAATGAGCAGTTCTTC
V: TRBV2; J: TRBJ2-1; size: .; D: .; CDR3: CASARSDGYNEQFF; DNA: TGTGCCAGCGCGAGGTCCGACGGGTACAATGAGCAGTTCTTC
V: TRBV18; J: TRBJ1-1; size: .; D: TRBD1; CDR3: CASSGTGGDTEAFF; DNA: TGTGCCAGCTCAGGCACAGGGGGGGACACTGAAGCTTTCTTT
V: TRBV28; J: TRBJ2-3; size: .; D: TRBD2; CDR3: CASSLSLSSGASTDTQYF; DNA: TGTGCCAGCAGTTTAAGTCTCTCTAGCGGAGCGAGCACAGATACGCAGTATTTT
V: TRBV25-1; J: TRBJ1-6; size: .; D: .; CDR3: CASSESQYNSPLHF; DNA: TGTGCCAGCAGTGAGTCACAGTATAATTCACCCCTCCACTTT
V: TRBV18; J: TRBJ2-7; size: .; D: TRBD2; CDR3: CASSPGLASYEQYF; DNA: TGTGCCAGCTCACCGGGACTAGCGTCCTACGAGCAGTACTTC
V: TRBV23-1; J: TRBJ1-3; size: .; D: .; CDR3: CASSQSRASGNTIYF; DNA: TGCGCCAGCAGTCAATCCAGGGCCTCTGGAAACACCATATATTTT
V: TRBV10-3; J: TRBJ1-2; size: .; D: .; CDR3: CAAGAGLVDYGYTF; DNA: TGTGCCGCAGGCGCGGGTCTAGTCGACTATGGCTACACCTTC